Listed below are T cell receptor beta chains from one sample, sequenced in a study of T cells in localized non-small cell lung cancer. The table came from immunoSEQ multiplex PCR; TCRdb's copy has only in-frame clones and leaves some out. The table shows approximately 140,000 clones, with roughly 90% occurring only once. This specimen was peripheral blood, taken before any cancer treatment. Receptor source: a female donor over 55 with stage I lung adenocarcinoma. The CDR3 runs from the conserved cysteine through the conserved F or W. Fields, in order: D gene, V gene, clone size, J gene, CDR3 DNA, CDR3 protein. The D gene is left open where the match is weak. The listing skips clone size in some rows; elsewhere it reads once, few, many or a size class.

-	TRBV15	-	TRBJ1-4	TGTGCCACCAGCAGAGATCAGAGGGGTGGTGAAAAACTGTTTTTT	CATSRDQRGGEKLFF
-	TRBV27	-	TRBJ1-1	TGTGCCAGCAGGGTAGACAGACCGAACACTGAAGCTTTCTTT	CASRVDRPNTEAFF
-	TRBV2	-	TRBJ2-3	TGTGCCAGCAGTGAACTTGGACCGGTGCCCACGGATACGCAGTATTTT	CASSELGPVPTDTQYF
-	TRBV5-6	-	TRBJ1-4	TGTGCCAGCAGCTTGGGACCCCGTAGCTGGGAAAAACTGTTTTTT	CASSLGPRSWEKLFF
TRBD1	TRBV30	-	TRBJ2-5	TGTGCCTGGAGCCCCCGGACAGGGATAGGTGAGACCCAGTACTTC	CAWSPRTGIGETQYF
TRBD1	TRBV7-6	-	TRBJ1-2	TGTGCCAGCAGCTTAGCTGTATCTGGGACAGGGGGCTACACCTTC	CASSLAVSGTGGYTF
-	TRBV28	-	TRBJ1-2	TGTGCCAGCGGGGGGGACTATGGCTACACCTTC	CASGGDYGYTF
-	TRBV7-8	-	TRBJ1-1	TGTGCCAGCAGCTTATTCGGGGACACTGAAGCTTTCTTT	CASSLFGDTEAFF
TRBD1	TRBV29-1	-	TRBJ1-2	TGCAGCGTTACGCAGGGGGGGGATGGCTACACCTTC	CSVTQGGDGYTF
TRBD2	TRBV5-1	-	TRBJ2-7	TGCGCCAGCACCGGGGGGACGGTGGCCTACGAGCAGTACTTC	CASTGGTVAYEQYF
TRBD2	TRBV30	-	TRBJ2-5	TGTGCCTGGAGTGTAGGCTTAGCGGGGACCCAAGAGACCCAGTACTTC	CAWSVGLAGTQETQYF
TRBD2	TRBV5-1	-	TRBJ2-3	TGCGCCAGCAGCTTGGGAGCGGGAGGGGTCTTAGATACGCAGTATTTT	CASSLGAGGVLDTQYF
-	TRBV4-1	-	TRBJ2-3	TGCGCCAGCAGCCAAGGAGGGGTGGGGAGTTCAGATACGCAGTATTTT	CASSQGGVGSSDTQYF
-	TRBV27	-	TRBJ1-2	TGTGCCAGCAGTTTACGCTCCGGGCCCTATGGCTACACCTTC	CASSLRSGPYGYTF
TRBD2	TRBV6-1	-	TRBJ2-3	TGTGCCAGCAGTGAAGTTACTAGCGGCACAGATACGCAGTATTTT	CASSEVTSGTDTQYF
-	TRBV5-6	few	TRBJ2-3	TGTGCCAGCAGCTTACGTTCAGATACGCAGTATTTT	CASSLRSDTQYF
-	TRBV10-1	few	TRBJ1-1	TGCGCCAGCCAACAGGGCCTGAACACTGAAGCTTTCTTT	CASQQGLNTEAFF
TRBD2	TRBV6-5	once	TRBJ2-5	TGTGCCAGCAGTTACTCGTCCTCGGGAGGAGAGACCCAGTACTTC	CASSYSSSGGETQYF
-	TRBV5-4	-	TRBJ2-2	TGTGCCAGCAGCTTGGGAACTCGAAACACCGGGGAGCTGTTTTTT	CASSLGTRNTGELFF
-	TRBV30	-	TRBJ2-3	TGTGCCTGGAGTGTCAGCCGCACAGATACGCAGTATTTT	CAWSVSRTDTQYF
TRBD2	TRBV11-2	-	TRBJ2-1	TGTGCCAGCAGCTTAACGCCGACGGGACTAGATCTTAATGAGCAGTTCTTC	CASSLTPTGLDLNEQFF
TRBD2	TRBV29-1	-	TRBJ2-3	TGCAGCGTAGCCTTAGCGGGAGGCACAGATACGCAGTATTTT	CSVALAGGTDTQYF